Below, 24 T cell receptor beta chains from the same sample are listed, as sequenced in a study of T cells in Graves' hyperthyroidism and ophthalmopathy. Researchers took RNA transcripts and amplified the TCR beta CDR3 regions from them. The TCR CDR3 was amplified in a first-round RT-PCR using the HTBI primer set. TCRdb reanalysed the multiplex PCR reads using MiXCR and keeps one entry per CDR3 protein. The sample includes around 290,000 distinct CDR3 sequences, 12% to 15% of them seen just once. Sample: blood. The origin of the receptors is a middle-aged woman with Graves' hyperthyroidism.

The J gene is TRBJ1-6, the V gene TRBV7-9, with 7 positions matching TRBD1. Per germline, CDR1 SEHNR and CDR2 FQNEAQ (reference sequence). The V gene end was trimmed by 10 bases and the J gene end by 7 bases; junction bases not matched to a gene: 13. The CDR3 spans 15 residues. The CDR3 loop reads CATTGGDSLNSPLHF. The CDR3 region has the DNA TGTGCCACTACCGGAGGGGACAGTTTAAATTCACCCCTCCACTTT.

At least ten counts were recorded for this clonotype. This chain uses TRBV20-1 with TRBJ1-2; possible D gene TRBD1, 5 bases. The CDR3 spans 14 residues. V lost 6 bases, J lost 4 bases, and 18 bases lay in between. In germline, CDR1 is DFQATT, CDR2 SNEGSKA (reference sequence). DNA of the CDR3: TGCAGTGCCGTAGTAGCCCAGGGAGGCTATGGCTACACCTTC. Encoded protein: CSAVVAQGGYGYTF.

The chain joins TRBV7-6 to TRBJ2-3, with TRBD2 matching over 8 bases. J gave up 5 bases and V 3 bases, and 4 bases lay outside the gene matches. This CDR3 comprises 14 residues. Germline assignment: CDR1 SGHVS and CDR2 FNYEAQ. DNA for the CDR3: TGTGCCAGCAGCTTCGGCGCGGGGGGAGATACGCAGTATTTT. Protein: CASSFGAGGDTQYF.

In its sample, this clonotype was seen a few times. This sequence joins TRBV19 and TRBJ2-7; TRBD1 aligns across 10 bases. CDR1 and CDR2 from the germline V gene are LNHDA and SQIVND (reference sequence). Trimming at V came to 7 bases and at J to 3 bases, leaving 3 bases not matched to a gene. The CDR3 covers 13 residues. The CDR3 reads CASTGTGVYEQYF. CDR3 sequence (DNA): TGTGCCAGTACCGGGACAGGGGTCTACGAGCAGTACTTC.

This clonotype was counted at least ten times. J is TRBJ1-1 and V is TRBV5-1, with 8 positions matching TRBD1. The CDR3 has 15 residues. Germline CDR1 is SGHRS and CDR2 is YFSETQ. V shed 2 bases, J shed 4 bases, and the junction held 7 bases outside the gene matches. The CDR3 DNA follows: TGCGCCAGCAGCTTTCAACAGGGGGGGAGCACTGAAGCTTTCTTT. Protein product: CASSFQQGGSTEAFF.

The chain has TRBV10-3 and TRBJ1-6; possible D gene TRBD1, 6 bases. CDR1 and CDR2 from the germline V gene are ENHRY and SYGVKD. V was pared by 0 bases and J by 7 bases, with 10 bases between. There are 15 residues in the CDR3. CDR3 sequence (DNA): TGTGCCATCAGTGAGTCGCTAGGGGGGAATTCACCCCTCCACTTT. Translated, it gives CAISESLGGNSPLHF.

Many counts were recorded for this clonotype. This chain links TRBV27 with TRBJ2-1; TRBD2 matches 8 bases. The V gene end was trimmed by 1 base and the J gene end by 4 bases; junction bases not matched to a gene: 6. The CDR3 is made up of 16 amino acids. Germline V lookup: CDR1 MNHEY, CDR2 SMNVEV (reference sequence). The CDR3 loop is CASSLLVASGYNEQFF. CDR3 DNA: TGTGCCAGCAGTTTATTAGTGGCTAGCGGGTACAATGAGCAGTTCTTC.

This CDR3 is CASRPTSGGEQFF. The DNA for the CDR3 is TGTGCCAGCAGACCCACTAGCGGGGGGGAGCAGTTCTTC. This chain uses TRBV6-1 with TRBJ2-1, with 12 bases fitting TRBD2. V dropped 6 bases and J dropped 10; count of bases not matched to a gene: 4. The CDR3 is made up of 13 amino acids. Per germline, CDR1 MNHNS and CDR2 SASEGT.

This clonotype was found many times. The chain carries TRBV20-1 and TRBJ2-3; 8 bases are shared with TRBD1. CDR1 and CDR2 from the germline V gene are DFQATT and SNEGSKA (reference sequence). The CDR3 covers 13 residues. The trim removed 8 bases at V and 3 bases at J, leaving 7 bases unmatched. In DNA, the CDR3 is TGCAGTCCCGAGGACAGGGAGACAGATACGCAGTATTTT. This codes for CSPEDRETDTQYF.

At least ten counts were recorded for this clonotype. This chain links TRBV7-9 with TRBJ2-3; D remains unclear. Germline V CDR1 and CDR2: SEHNR, FQNEAQ (reference sequence). Trimming removed 1 base at V and 6 bases at J, with 14 bases between. The CDR3 runs 15 residues. The CDR3 protein is CASSLGGSPGDTQYF. CDR3 DNA sequence: TGTGCCAGCAGCTTAGGCGGAAGCCCCGGGGATACGCAGTATTTT.

This clonotype turned up a few times. The chain's CDR3 is CASSERGIQETQYF. CDR3 DNA: TGCGCCAGCAGTGAAAGGGGGATTCAAGAGACCCAGTACTTC. The rearrangement uses TRBV10-1 and TRBJ2-5; D possibly corresponds to TRBD1 (6 bases). The CDR3 covers 14 residues. Trimming shortened V by 3 bases and J by 2 bases, and 10 bases separated the two germline ends. Looked up from germline, CDR1 is WNHNN and CDR2 is SYGVQD (reference sequence).

The sample holds many counts of this clonotype. The rearrangement joins TRBV15 to TRBJ1-1, with a possible D match to TRBD1 (5 bases). V gave up 3 bases and J gave up 5 bases, with 22 bases separating them. The V gene's germline CDR1 is LNHNV and CDR2 YYDKDF (reference sequence). CDR3 length equals 17 residues. CDR3 bases: TGTGCCACCAGCAGGGGCGACGGGGGAGTAGTGTGGACTGAAGCTTTCTTT. Protein product: CATSRGDGGVVWTEAFF.

Note on this clonotype: This may be a read error, as it is one base from a much larger clone. The V gene is TRBV7-2, the J gene TRBJ2-7, with 7 bases matching TRBD2. The CDR3 loop spans 14 amino acids. The germline CDR1 and CDR2 sequences are SGHTA and FQGNSA. CDR3 DNA: TGTGTCAGCAGCTTAGGACTAGGGAGCTACGAGCAGTACTTC. This gives the protein CVSSLGLGSYEQYF.

This clonotype was recorded many times. The chain employs TRBV29-1 and TRBJ2-3, with D tentatively TRBD1 (5 bases). Trimming removed 7 bases at V and 1 base at J, with 9 bases between. The CDR3 is made up of 12 amino acids. The germline CDR1 and CDR2 sequences are SQVTM and ANQGSEA. The CDR3 region has the DNA TGCAGCGGATCACAGGGCACAGATACGCAGTATTTT. Its protein is CSGSQGTDTQYF.

In this sample, this clonotype turned up many times. The rearrangement uses TRBV18 and TRBJ1-1; perhaps TRBD1 as D (6 bases). Trimming shortened V by 2 bases and J by 1 base, and 11 bases separated the two germline ends. This CDR3 is built from 15 residues. CDR1 and CDR2 from the germline V gene are KGHSH and LQKENI. CDR3 sequence reads: CASSPGGGTNTEAFF. DNA for the CDR3: TGTGCCAGCTCACCAGGGGGGGGCACGAACACTGAAGCTTTCTTT.

This clonotype was picked up a small number of times. This chain uses TRBV10-3 with TRBJ2-3; 9 bases line up with TRBD2. The ends lost 4 bases at V and 6 bases at J; junction bases unmatched: 5. The CDR3 totals 14 residues. The V gene's germline CDR1 is ENHRY and CDR2 SYGVKD. DNA of the CDR3: TGTGCCATCAGTGCCCAGCGGGAGGAGGATACGCAGTATTTT. Residues: CAISAQREEDTQYF.

As for this clonotype: A much larger clone differs by one base, so this may be a read error. The chain combines TRBV6-2 or TRBV6-3 with TRBJ2-3, with D tentatively TRBD2 (5 bases). Looked up from germline, CDR1 is MNHEY and CDR2 is SVGEGT. The CDR3 spans 13 residues. This CDR3 reads CASSYEGRDMQYF. The DNA of the CDR3 is TGTGCCAGCAGTTACGAGGGAAGAGATATGCAGTATTTT.

This clonotype occurred many times. J is TRBJ1-5 and V is TRBV7-8; tentatively, D is TRBD1 (5 bases). Trimming removed 2 bases at V and 4 bases at J, with 12 bases between. Germline CDR1 SGHVS, CDR2 FQNEAQ. The CDR3 loop spans 15 amino acids. The CDR3 nucleotides are TGTGCCAGCAGCTTAAATATCGGGGGTAATCAGCCCCAGCATTTT. Amino acids: CASSLNIGGNQPQHF. Full variable domain (remainder filled in from reference TRBV7-8 and TRBJ1-5): GAGVSQSPRYKVAKRGQDVALRCDPISGHVSLFWYQQALGQGPEFLTYFQNEAQLDKSGLPSDRFFAERPEGSVSTLKIQRTQQEDSAVYLCASSLNIGGNQPQHFGDGTRLSIL.

This sequence joins TRBV20-1 and TRBJ1-3, with D hard to call. Per germline, CDR1 DFQATT and CDR2 SNEGSKA (reference sequence). V lost 5 bases to trimming and J lost 2 bases, with 10 bases between them. This CDR3 is 13 amino acids long. The CDR3 here is CSAPDPTGNTIYF. CDR3 bases: TGCAGTGCTCCCGACCCCACTGGAAACACCATATATTTT.

The table lists this clonotype with many counts. The chain carries TRBV7-2 and TRBJ2-3; D is uncertain. The length of the CDR3 is 15 residues. The V gene's germline CDR1 is SGHTA and CDR2 FQGNSA. The germline V and J ends were trimmed by 2 bases and 3 bases, with 12 bases remaining between them. CDR3 loop: CASSLRVFGTDTQYF. CDR3 coding DNA: TGTGCCAGCAGCTTACGGGTTTTTGGAACAGATACGCAGTATTTT.

This clonotype was picked up one time. The final CDR3 position lacks the conserved phenylalanine or tryptophan, pointing to a likely read error. The DNA is left out, because the CDR3 cannot be placed on it with certainty; the CDR3 is given as TCRdb lists it. V and J are TRBV5-1 and TRBJ2-2. The CDR3 is 13 residues long, ends included. Per the germline V gene, CDR1 is SGHRS and CDR2 is YFSETQ. CDR3 protein: CASSVGGTGEVFL.

A word on this clonotype: This may be a read error, as it is one base from a much larger clone. The chain combines TRBV3-1 with TRBJ2-1; 8 bases are shared with TRBD2. This CDR3 contains 15 residues. The germline CDR1 and CDR2 sequences are LGHDT and YNNKEL (reference sequence). After removal of 8 bases from V and 8 bases from J, the junction contained 14 bases not matched to a gene. The CDR3 DNA follows: TGTGCCAGCGGATCCACCGGGACTAGTTTGTATGAGCAGTTCTTC. Translating gives CASGSTGTSLYEQFF.

This clonotype was counted only a few times. The rearrangement uses TRBV5-5 and TRBJ2-4; TRBD1 or TRBD2 may be the D gene (5 bases each). V lost 0 bases and J lost 12, with 16 bases in between. CDR3 length: 14 residues. Germline CDR1 SGHKS, CDR2 YYEKEE (reference sequence). The CDR3 DNA reads TGTGCCAGCAGCTTGGAGGCTCGGGGCCACTCTCAGTACTTC. It yields the protein CASSLEARGHSQYF.

This clonotype showed up just a few times. The chain combines TRBV27 with TRBJ2-4, with a weak D call TRBD2 (5 bases). CDR3 length equals 13 residues. V was pared by 8 bases and J by 5 bases, with 13 bases between. CDR1 MNHEY and CDR2 SMNVEV come from the germline V gene (reference sequence). Written as DNA, the CDR3 is TGTGCCAGCGGGGTGATCGGGGAAAACATTCAGTACTTC. Amino acid sequence: CASGVIGENIQYF.